These 10 T cell receptor beta chains share one sample of origin, sequenced in a study of blood T cells in healthy people across ages. A second roughly 6 to 12 cycle PCR used barcoded and J-beta primers. TCRdb processed the 5' RACE reads anew with MiXCR; each CDR3 protein has one entry. Here the sample spans roughly 550,000 distinct CDR3 sequences, about 24% being singletons. These data were likewise used in another study, on T cells of mothers and their children.

Sequenced material: blood. The receptors stem from a boy younger than 18 in good health.

The chain links TRBV4-3 to TRBJ2-5; 9 positions match TRBD1. CDR3 length: 20 residues. After removal of 3 bases from V and 0 bases from J, the junction contained 17 bases not matched to a gene. Germline values: CDR1 LGHNA, CDR2 YSLEER. CDR3 sequence reads: CASSHVDPTDRGRYQETQYF. The CDR3 DNA follows: TGCGCCAGCAGCCACGTTGACCCCACGGACAGGGGCCGTTACCAAGAGACCCAGTACTTC.

J is TRBJ1-1 and V is TRBV4-2, with 7 bases matching TRBD1. In germline, CDR1 is LGHNA, CDR2 YNFKEQ. Germline trimming cut 1 base from V and 2 bases from J; bases unmatched to any gene: 7. The CDR3 has 16 amino acids. The CDR3 protein is CASSQGGTALNTEAFF. CDR3 in DNA: TGTGCCAGCAGCCAAGGGGGGACAGCCCTAAACACTGAAGCTTTCTTT.

This clonotype has just a few counts. The rearrangement uses TRBV27 and TRBJ2-1, with D hard to call. The CDR3 has 16 amino acids. CDR1 and CDR2 from the germline V gene are MNHEY and SMNVEV (reference sequence). The germline V and J ends were trimmed by 5 bases and 2 bases, with 16 bases remaining between them. The CDR3 DNA follows: TGTGCCAGCAGTCCGGTCGTTAGTTCTCCCTACAATGAGCAGTTCTTC. It codes for CASSPVVSSPYNEQFF.

V gene TRBV6-1 combines with J gene TRBJ2-1; TRBD2 aligns across 10 bases. CDR1 and CDR2 (germline): MNHNS, SASEGT. This CDR3 spans 19 amino acids. The trim removed 6 bases at V and 5 bases at J, leaving 19 bases unmatched. CDR3 in amino acids: CASRGPSVGLAGAHNEQFF. In nucleotides, the CDR3 is TGTGCCAGCAGGGGACCCTCGGTTGGGCTAGCGGGGGCCCACAATGAGCAGTTCTTC.

This chain uses TRBV7-2 with TRBJ1-3; D might be TRBD1 (6 bases). The V gene's germline CDR1 is SGHTA and CDR2 FQGNSA. CDR3 length equals 16 residues. V was cut by 2 bases and J by 1 base, with 12 bases left in between. CDR3 sequence: CASSLYAGQSGNTIYF. CDR3 sequence (DNA): TGTGCCAGCAGCTTATACGCCGGACAGTCTGGAAACACCATATATTTT.

This chain uses TRBV5-1 with TRBJ2-5; D uncertain. CDR3 length equals 14 residues. Germline assignment: CDR1 SGHRS and CDR2 YFSETQ. V was trimmed by 4 bases and J by 7 bases, leaving 17 bases between them. CDR3 DNA sequence: TGCGCCAGCAGCCCCCAGACCGAGGTGGGGACCCAGTACTTC. This sequence encodes CASSPQTEVGTQYF.

The genes are TRBV7-3 and TRBJ2-6; possibly TRBD1 or TRBD2 for D (7 bases each). V shed 9 bases and J shed 2 bases, with 11 bases lying between them. Germline V gene lookup returns CDR1 SGHTA and CDR2 FQGTGA. This CDR3 comprises 14 residues. The CDR3 DNA sequence: TGTGCCAGTCAGGGGGGGGCTGGGGCCAACGTCCTGACTTTC. It translates to CASQGGAGANVLTF.

This clonotype was detected a few times. The rearrangement joins TRBV20-1 to TRBJ2-1; D call uncertain. Germline V gene lookup returns CDR1 DFQATT and CDR2 SNEGSKA (reference sequence). The V gene lost 5 bases and the J gene lost 1 base, with 18 bases spanning the gap. The CDR3 totals 16 residues. The CDR3 loop is CSAPLVYRASYNEQFF. In DNA, the CDR3 is TGCAGTGCTCCCCTAGTGTATCGGGCTTCCTACAATGAGCAGTTCTTC.

The chain is built from TRBV10-3 and TRBJ2-5; 8 bases align to TRBD2. The CDR3 runs 16 residues. Germline CDR1 and CDR2: ENHRY and SYGVKD. Trimming at V came to 2 bases and at J to 7 bases, leaving 12 bases not matched to a gene. The CDR3, as DNA: TGTGCCATCAGTGAGACAACTAGCGGACGTTCCGGGACCCAGTACTTC. Protein product: CAISETTSGRSGTQYF.

This CDR3 reads CAGARGSYEQYF. The CDR3 bases are TGTGCCGGCGCCAGGGGATCCTACGAGCAGTACTTC. This chain joins TRBV28 and TRBJ2-7; TRBD1 is a possible D gene (6 bases). The CDR3 is 12 amino acids. Germline loops: CDR1 MDHEN, CDR2 SYDVKM. Trimming shortened V by 11 bases and J by 1 base, and 12 bases separated the two germline ends. Drawing the rest from reference TRBV28 and TRBJ2-7, the complete variable domain is DVKVTQSSRYLVKRTGEKVFLECVQDMDHENMFWYRQDPGLGLRLIYFSYDVKMKEKGDIPEGYSVSREKKERFSLILESASTNQTSMYLCAGARGSYEQYFGPGTRLTVT.